A selection of T cell receptor beta chains follows, all from one sample in a study of blood T cell repertoires in COVID-19. The protocol was immunoSEQ multiplex PCR, while the TCRdb copy is restricted to in-frame clones and leaves out a portion. The sample shows about 70,000 clones, roughly nine tenths of them seen only once. Sequencing used peripheral blood. These receptors were collected from a man aged 50-59 years with COVID-19, enrolled during active disease. CDR3s include the opening cysteine and the closing phenylalanine or tryptophan. Fields, in order: J gene, D gene, clone size, V gene, CDR3 DNA, CDR3 protein. D genes are given only for firm matches. For some rows the clone size is stated as once, few or many, or as a class when expanded; others skip it.

j_gene: TRBJ2-7
d_gene: TRBD2
abundance: -
v_gene: TRBV7-2
CDR3nt: TGTGCCAGCAGCTCCCGGACTAGCGGGAGTATCGACGAGCAGTACTTC
CDR3aa: CASSSRTSGSIDEQYF

j_gene: TRBJ2-1
d_gene: TRBD2
abundance: -
v_gene: TRBV7-2
CDR3nt: TGTGCCAGCAGAGGTGGACTAGGCACCTACAATGAGCAGTTCTTC
CDR3aa: CASRGGLGTYNEQFF

j_gene: TRBJ2-2
d_gene: -
abundance: -
v_gene: TRBV5-1
CDR3nt: TGCGCCAGCAGCTTGGAACAGAACACCGGGGAGCTGTTTTTT
CDR3aa: CASSLEQNTGELFF

j_gene: TRBJ1-1
d_gene: TRBD1
abundance: -
v_gene: TRBV6-1
CDR3nt: TGTGCCAGCAGTGATCGAGGACAGGGAGTGAACACTGAAGCTTTCTTT
CDR3aa: CASSDRGQGVNTEAFF

j_gene: TRBJ1-2
d_gene: -
abundance: -
v_gene: TRBV5-1
CDR3nt: TGCGCCAGCAGCCCCTGGGCGGGGGACACTTCCTATAGTTATGGCTACACCTTC
CDR3aa: CASSPWAGDTSYSYGYTF

j_gene: TRBJ2-5
d_gene: TRBD1
abundance: -
v_gene: TRBV2
CDR3nt: TGTGCCCGACGGGGACAGTCAAGGGAGACCCAGTACTTC
CDR3aa: CARRGQSRETQYF

j_gene: TRBJ2-2
d_gene: TRBD2
abundance: -
v_gene: TRBV2
CDR3nt: TGTGCCAGCAGCGACGGACTAGCGGGAGCCGGGGAGCTGTTTTTT
CDR3aa: CASSDGLAGAGELFF

j_gene: TRBJ2-2
d_gene: -
abundance: -
v_gene: TRBV6-6
CDR3nt: TGTGCCAGCAGTTACTTGAGCACCGGGGAGCTGTTTTTT
CDR3aa: CASSYLSTGELFF

j_gene: TRBJ2-4
d_gene: -
abundance: -
v_gene: TRBV10-3
CDR3nt: TGTGCCATCAGTGAGTCGGCTGCTATTCAGTACTTC
CDR3aa: CAISESAAIQYF

j_gene: TRBJ2-6
d_gene: TRBD1
abundance: -
v_gene: TRBV5-1
CDR3nt: TGCGCCAGCAGCGGGACAGGGGCAACGGGGGCCAACGTCCTGACTTTC
CDR3aa: CASSGTGATGANVLTF

j_gene: TRBJ1-1
d_gene: TRBD1
abundance: few
v_gene: TRBV5-1
CDR3nt: TGCGCCAGCAGCAAAACGACAGGGAGCTCGCCCACTGAAGCTTTCTTT
CDR3aa: CASSKTTGSSPTEAFF

j_gene: TRBJ2-1
d_gene: -
abundance: -
v_gene: TRBV2
CDR3nt: TGTGCCAGTGGACTAACCGATGAGCAGTTCTTC
CDR3aa: CASGLTDEQFF

j_gene: TRBJ2-1
d_gene: -
abundance: -
v_gene: TRBV24-1
CDR3nt: TGTGCCACCAGTGTTACGGGAACCAATGAGCAGTTCTTC
CDR3aa: CATSVTGTNEQFF

j_gene: TRBJ2-3
d_gene: -
abundance: few
v_gene: TRBV5-1
CDR3nt: TGCGCCAGCAGCTTGCTGAGGGGGAGCACAGATACGCAGTATTTT
CDR3aa: CASSLLRGSTDTQYF

j_gene: TRBJ2-1
d_gene: -
abundance: -
v_gene: TRBV19
CDR3nt: TGTGCCAGTAGTCAGGGGTACAATGAGCAGTTCTTC
CDR3aa: CASSQGYNEQFF

j_gene: TRBJ2-3
d_gene: TRBD1
abundance: -
v_gene: TRBV19
CDR3nt: TGTGCCAGTAGTATAGGTCCTACAGGGGGCAAAGATACGCAGTATTTT
CDR3aa: CASSIGPTGGKDTQYF

j_gene: TRBJ2-2
d_gene: TRBD2
abundance: -
v_gene: TRBV6-5
CDR3nt: TGTGCCAGCAGTTGGGGGGGAAACACCGGGGAGCTGTTTTTT
CDR3aa: CASSWGGNTGELFF

j_gene: TRBJ2-1
d_gene: -
abundance: once
v_gene: TRBV27
CDR3nt: TGTGCCAGCAGTTATAGCGGACCCTACAATGAGCAGTTCTTC
CDR3aa: CASSYSGPYNEQFF

j_gene: TRBJ1-4
d_gene: -
abundance: -
v_gene: TRBV28
CDR3nt: TGTGCCAGCAGTTTATCGGCAGGGACTAATGAAAAACTGTTTTTT
CDR3aa: CASSLSAGTNEKLFF

j_gene: TRBJ2-2
d_gene: TRBD1
abundance: -
v_gene: TRBV18
CDR3nt: TGTGCCAGCTCACCATTCGGTCCAGGACAGGGGAACACCGGGGAGCTGTTTTTT
CDR3aa: CASSPFGPGQGNTGELFF

j_gene: TRBJ2-5
d_gene: TRBD1
abundance: -
v_gene: TRBV6-5
CDR3nt: TGTGCCAGCAGCTACCGAAGGGGGCGGGAGACCCAGTACTTC
CDR3aa: CASSYRRGRETQYF

j_gene: TRBJ1-4
d_gene: -
abundance: -
v_gene: TRBV7-2
CDR3nt: TGTGCCAGCAGCTTAGGGGGCAATAATGAAAAACTGTTTTTT
CDR3aa: CASSLGGNNEKLFF

j_gene: TRBJ1-1
d_gene: TRBD1
abundance: -
v_gene: TRBV5-6
CDR3nt: TGTGCCAGCAGCTTGGACAGGGGGCGGTTAATGAACACTGAAGCTTTCTTT
CDR3aa: CASSLDRGRLMNTEAFF

j_gene: TRBJ2-5
d_gene: -
abundance: -
v_gene: TRBV5-6
CDR3nt: TGTGCCAGCAGCACCGACAAAGAGACCCAGTACTTC
CDR3aa: CASSTDKETQYF

j_gene: TRBJ2-7
d_gene: -
abundance: -
v_gene: TRBV4-3
CDR3nt: TGCGCCAGCAGCCAAGAAAGGACCGGGGGGCTAGCCTACGAGCAGTACTTC
CDR3aa: CASSQERTGGLAYEQYF

j_gene: TRBJ2-7
d_gene: -
abundance: once
v_gene: TRBV5-5
CDR3nt: TGTGCCAGCAGCTTGGGGGGGCTCGGCTCCTACGAGCAGTACTTC
CDR3aa: CASSLGGLGSYEQYF

j_gene: TRBJ2-1
d_gene: TRBD2
abundance: -
v_gene: TRBV5-1
CDR3nt: TGCGCCAGCAGCTTGGCCCCTAGCGGGAGCTCATCCTACAATGAGCAGTTCTTC
CDR3aa: CASSLAPSGSSSYNEQFF

j_gene: TRBJ2-3
d_gene: TRBD2
abundance: -
v_gene: TRBV4-1
CDR3nt: TGCGCCAGCAGCCAAGAAGGGACTAGCGGGAGTACGACAGATACGCAGTATTTT
CDR3aa: CASSQEGTSGSTTDTQYF

j_gene: TRBJ2-7
d_gene: -
abundance: -
v_gene: TRBV4-2
CDR3nt: TGTGCCAGCAGCCGTGAGGTTACCTACGAGCAGTACTTC
CDR3aa: CASSREVTYEQYF

j_gene: TRBJ2-3
d_gene: TRBD2
abundance: -
v_gene: TRBV4-1
CDR3nt: TGCGCCAGCAGCCAAGAAGTCAATCGCGGGAGGGCCGCGGCAGATACGCAGTATTTT
CDR3aa: CASSQEVNRGRAAADTQYF

j_gene: TRBJ2-5
d_gene: -
abundance: -
v_gene: TRBV29-1
CDR3nt: TGCAGCACCACAGGGTACCAAGAGACCCAGTACTTC
CDR3aa: CSTTGYQETQYF

j_gene: TRBJ1-1
d_gene: -
abundance: -
v_gene: TRBV7-3
CDR3nt: -
CDR3aa: CASSSSGGTEAFF

j_gene: TRBJ1-2
d_gene: TRBD1
abundance: -
v_gene: TRBV14
CDR3nt: TGTGCCAGCAGCCAAGTCCGGGGACAGGGCTACACCTTC
CDR3aa: CASSQVRGQGYTF

j_gene: TRBJ2-2
d_gene: TRBD1
abundance: -
v_gene: TRBV4-1
CDR3nt: TGCGCCAGCAGCCAAGAACCCGGACAGGGAACCGGGGAGCTGTTTTTT
CDR3aa: CASSQEPGQGTGELFF

j_gene: TRBJ2-5
d_gene: TRBD2
abundance: -
v_gene: TRBV5-1
CDR3nt: TGCGCCAGCAGCCGGACTAGCGGGAGCCCAGAGACCCAGTACTTC
CDR3aa: CASSRTSGSPETQYF

j_gene: TRBJ2-2
d_gene: -
abundance: few
v_gene: TRBV5-1
CDR3nt: TGCGCCAGCAGCTTGGCCGGGAACACCGGGGAGCTGTTTTTT
CDR3aa: CASSLAGNTGELFF

j_gene: TRBJ1-3
d_gene: -
abundance: once
v_gene: TRBV4-1
CDR3nt: TGCGCCAGCAGCCCCTATTCTGGAAACACCATATATTTT
CDR3aa: CASSPYSGNTIYF

j_gene: TRBJ1-1
d_gene: TRBD1
abundance: -
v_gene: TRBV7-8
CDR3nt: TGTGCCAGCAGCTTCACCCCTCAGGGGGCAAACACTGAAGCTTTCTTT
CDR3aa: CASSFTPQGANTEAFF

j_gene: TRBJ2-2
d_gene: -
abundance: -
v_gene: TRBV6-5
CDR3nt: TGTGCCAGCAGTTCCCCACCCCCTATTAACACCGGGGAGCTGTTTTTT
CDR3aa: CASSSPPPINTGELFF

j_gene: TRBJ2-3
d_gene: TRBD1
abundance: -
v_gene: TRBV15
CDR3nt: TGTGCCACCAGCAGAGATGGGGGACAGGGCTCAGATACGCAGTATTTT
CDR3aa: CATSRDGGQGSDTQYF

j_gene: TRBJ2-5
d_gene: -
abundance: -
v_gene: TRBV30
CDR3nt: TGTGCCTGGAGCCGGGACACTCAAGAGACCCAGTACTTC
CDR3aa: CAWSRDTQETQYF

j_gene: TRBJ2-3
d_gene: TRBD2
abundance: -
v_gene: TRBV23-1
CDR3nt: TGCGCCAGCAGTCCTGGACTAGCGGGAGGGATTTACTTGCCAGATACGCAGTATTTT
CDR3aa: CASSPGLAGGIYLPDTQYF

j_gene: TRBJ2-4
d_gene: -
abundance: once
v_gene: TRBV24-1
CDR3nt: TGTGCCACCAGTGAGGGGGGTGGTGCGGGTGCCAAAAACATTCAGTACTTC
CDR3aa: CATSEGGGAGAKNIQYF

j_gene: TRBJ1-5
d_gene: TRBD1
abundance: -
v_gene: TRBV30
CDR3nt: TGTGCCTGGAGTGTACAGGGGCGGCAGCCCCAGCATTTT
CDR3aa: CAWSVQGRQPQHF

j_gene: TRBJ2-5
d_gene: TRBD2
abundance: -
v_gene: TRBV5-8
CDR3nt: TGTGCCAGCAGCGCCCGGGCGGGGGTGACCCAGTACTTC
CDR3aa: CASSARAGVTQYF

j_gene: TRBJ2-1
d_gene: -
abundance: -
v_gene: TRBV4-3
CDR3nt: TGCGCCAGCAGCCAAGATTTGAATAGGCCAGGGAAGACAAATGAGCAGTTCTTC
CDR3aa: CASSQDLNRPGKTNEQFF

j_gene: TRBJ2-2
d_gene: -
abundance: -
v_gene: TRBV18
CDR3nt: TGTGCCAGCTCACCAAGGCTAGAGATTAACGCCGGGGAGCTGTTTTTT
CDR3aa: CASSPRLEINAGELFF

j_gene: TRBJ2-7
d_gene: TRBD1
abundance: once
v_gene: TRBV7-2
CDR3nt: TGTGCCAGCAGTTTCCGGGACAGAGTCTACGAGCAGTACTTC
CDR3aa: CASSFRDRVYEQYF

j_gene: TRBJ2-3
d_gene: -
abundance: -
v_gene: TRBV7-3
CDR3nt: TGTGCCAGCAGCTTGCAGGGACTCTCTTCGGATACGCAGTATTTT
CDR3aa: CASSLQGLSSDTQYF